This T cell receptor beta chain originates from a study of blood T cell repertoires in COVID-19. CDR3 length equals 15 residues. V was pared by 6 bases and J by 2 bases, with 11 bases between. Germline V CDR1 and CDR2: LNHDA, SQIVND (reference sequence). Per the study methods: Reference gene primers were amplified, and this amplification served to estimate nucleated cell counts. Clones were read by immunoSEQ multiplex PCR, and TCRdb kept only the in-frame ones, dropping some. V, J and clone size were drawn from that table, and D and trimming were deduced from the DNA. Of 250,000 or so clones listed, approximately 90% are singletons. This clone was picked up one time.

Sequencing was done on a sample of peripheral blood. The receptor was isolated from a woman aged 25-40 years with COVID-19, enrolled during active disease. The chain couples TRBV19 to TRBJ1-6; weak D call: TRBD1 (6 bases). The CDR3 here is CASRKRDTYNSPLHF. Here the CDR3 DNA reads TGTGCCAGTAGAAAACGGGACACCTATAATTCACCCCTCCACTTT.